This TCR beta chain was sequenced during a study of T-cell memory formation after mild COVID-19. TCRdb redid the calling of the 5' RACE reads with MiXCR, one entry per CDR3 protein. The data hold about 360,000 distinct CDR3 sequences, with about an eighth observed a single time. The V gene's germline CDR1 is LGHNA and CDR2 YNFKEQ. V shed 0 bases and J 11 bases; nucleotides not matched to a gene: 9. The CDR3 runs 14 residues. The receptor comes from a man between 18 and 35 years old who had mild COVID-19 (a few samples of this study predate the infection). Cell type and time point are not known. The sequencing sample was made of PBMCs or a T cell subset sorted from them (not recorded which). The J gene is TRBJ1-1, the V gene TRBV4-2; 7 nucleotides align to TRBD1. CDR3 sequence reads: CASSQEETGLSAFF. The CDR3 coding sequence is TGTGCCAGCAGCCAAGAAGAGACAGGGTTAAGTGCTTTCTTT.